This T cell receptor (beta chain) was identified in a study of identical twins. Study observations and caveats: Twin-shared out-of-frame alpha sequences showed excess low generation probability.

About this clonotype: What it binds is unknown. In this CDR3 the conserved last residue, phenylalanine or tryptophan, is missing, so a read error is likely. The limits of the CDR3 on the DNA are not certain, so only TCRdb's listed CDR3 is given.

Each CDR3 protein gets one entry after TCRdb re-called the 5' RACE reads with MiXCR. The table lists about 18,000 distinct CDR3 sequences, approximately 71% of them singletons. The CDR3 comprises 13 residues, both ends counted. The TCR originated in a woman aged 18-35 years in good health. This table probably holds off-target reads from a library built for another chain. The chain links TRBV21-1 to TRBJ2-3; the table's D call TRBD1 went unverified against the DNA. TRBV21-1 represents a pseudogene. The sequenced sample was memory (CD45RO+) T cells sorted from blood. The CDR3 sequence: CASSESRTGRSFS.